The 20 T cell receptor beta chains presented below share a single source sample, sequenced in a study of shared clonotypes between healthy human individuals. Here immunoSEQ multiplex PCR was the method, and the copy in TCRdb shows in-frame clones only, minus some. The table lists some 1 million clones, around 74% of them singletons. The sample taken for sequencing was memory CD4+ T cells sorted from blood. Sample subset: CD45RA-negative fraction. The receptor source for this set is a man between 18 and 35 years old in good health.

V gene TRBV5-4 combines with J gene TRBJ2-3; tentative D call: TRBD1 (5 bases). Between the trimmed V and J ends, which lost 3 bases and 5 bases, there was a span of 10 bases. The CDR3 spans 13 residues. In germline, CDR1 is SGHNT, CDR2 YYREEE (reference sequence). CDR3 bases: TGTGCCAGCAGCTCATCGCAGGGAGATACGCAGTATTTT. Translated, it gives CASSSSQGDTQYF.

The rearrangement uses TRBV7-3 and TRBJ2-1; no clear D. With 3 bases removed from V and 6 bases from J, the gap between germline ends came to 9 bases. The CDR3 extends over 13 amino acids. Germline V gene sequence: CDR1 SGHTA, CDR2 FQGTGA. CDR3 DNA: TGTGCCAGCAGCTTGGAACGGTTCAATGAGCAGTTCTTC. This translates into CASSLERFNEQFF.

This clone came up a few times. The V gene is TRBV10-3, the J gene TRBJ2-7; 9 positions agree with TRBD2. The CDR3 is 19 amino acids. CDR1 and CDR2 from the germline V gene are ENHRY and SYGVKD. V shed 0 bases and J 3 bases; nucleotides not matched to a gene: 15. The CDR3 DNA is TGTGCCATCAGTGAGTCGGTAGCTAGCGGGACCACCCGGTACTACGAGCAGTACTTC. Its protein is CAISESVASGTTRYYEQYF.

The V gene is TRBV5-6, the J gene TRBJ1-2, with 10 bases identical to TRBD1. Per the germline V gene, CDR1 is SGHDT and CDR2 is YYEEEE. The CDR3 extends over 15 amino acids. After removal of 7 bases from V and 7 bases from J, the junction contained 13 bases not matched to a gene. The CDR3, as DNA: TGTGCCAGCCGCCCGCCGGGACAGGGGTCGGGTGGCTACACCTTC. Protein: CASRPPGQGSGGYTF.

This sequence joins TRBV5-1 and TRBJ2-7; possible D gene TRBD2, 7 bases. The V and J ends lost 4 bases and 4 bases respectively, with 15 bases between them. Germline V gene lookup returns CDR1 SGHRS and CDR2 YFSETQ. The CDR3 has 14 residues. The CDR3 here is CASSREGGLYEQYF. The CDR3 region has the DNA TGCGCCAGCAGCCGTGAGGGGGGGTTGTACGAGCAGTACTTC.

The J gene is TRBJ1-2, the V gene TRBV7-2; D gene unclear. Deletions cut 1 base from V and 3 bases from J, with 6 bases between. Per germline, CDR1 SGHTA and CDR2 FQGNSA. This CDR3 is built from 13 residues. The CDR3 spells CASSLDGHYGYTF. As DNA, the CDR3 is TGTGCCAGCAGCTTAGACGGTCACTATGGCTACACCTTC.

The gene calls are TRBV30 and TRBJ2-3; D tentatively fits TRBD1 or TRBD2 (6 bases each). The CDR3 contains 13 residues. V was shortened by 4 bases and J by 4 bases, with 12 bases between the two germline ends. The germline CDR1 and CDR2 sequences are GTSNPN and SVGIG (reference sequence). CDR3 protein: CAWTWGAADTQYF. The CDR3 region has the DNA TGTGCCTGGACGTGGGGGGCCGCAGATACGCAGTATTTT. The full variable domain, its missing parts supplied by reference TRBV30 and TRBJ2-3, is SQTIHQWPATLVQPVGSPLSLECTVEGTSNPNLYWYRQAAGRGLQLLFYSVGIGQISSEVPQNLSASRPQDRQFILSSKKLLLSDSGFYLCAWTWGAADTQYFGPGTRLTVL.

The rearrangement joins TRBV9 to TRBJ2-7, with TRBD2 identical over 10 bases. The V segment lost 0 bases and the J segment 7 bases; nucleotides outside the gene matches: 10. Germline CDR1 is SGDLS and CDR2 is YYNGEE. The CDR3 consists of 16 residues. CDR3 sequence reads: CASSVERAGGPGEQYF. CDR3 DNA sequence: TGTGCCAGCAGCGTAGAGCGAGCGGGAGGGCCGGGGGAGCAGTACTTC.

This clone appeared a few times. Here the CDR3 reads CASSITSGRPGNEQFF. The CDR3 DNA reads TGTGCCAGCAGCATTACTAGCGGGAGGCCAGGGAATGAGCAGTTCTTC. The V call is TRBV7-2, the J call TRBJ2-1, with 12 bases aligning to TRBD2. The CDR3 is 16 residues long. Losses at the gene ends were 5 bases for V and 7 bases for J; bases not matched to a gene: 9. Germline lookup yields CDR1 SGHTA and CDR2 FQGNSA.

This clone was seen a few times. V usage is TRBV6-5 and J usage is TRBJ1-2, with D possibly matching TRBD1 (5 bases). Per the germline V gene, CDR1 is MNHEY and CDR2 is SVGAGI. Trimming removed 9 bases at V and 4 bases at J, with 12 bases between. The CDR3 length is 12 residues. CDR3 DNA: TGTGCCAGTGGGACGACAGTCTATGGCTACACCTTC. It translates to CASGTTVYGYTF.

The chain couples TRBV30 to TRBJ2-5, with TRBD1 identical over 7 bases. In germline, CDR1 is GTSNPN, CDR2 SVGIG (reference sequence). Trimming at V came to 1 base and at J to 3 bases, leaving 8 bases not matched to a gene. The CDR3 contains 15 residues. This CDR3 is CAWSGPGQQKETQYF. The CDR3 DNA follows: TGTGCCTGGAGTGGTCCGGGACAGCAAAAAGAGACCCAGTACTTC. The full variable domain, its missing parts supplied by reference TRBV30 and TRBJ2-5, is SQTIHQWPATLVQPVGSPLSLECTVEGTSNPNLYWYRQAAGRGLQLLFYSVGIGQISSEVPQNLSASRPQDRQFILSSKKLLLSDSGFYLCAWSGPGQQKETQYFGPGTRLLVL.

This chain joins TRBV9 and TRBJ2-3; D remains unclear. Germline assignment: CDR1 SGDLS and CDR2 YYNGEE. Trimming removed 3 bases from V and 0 bases from J, with 8 bases in between. This CDR3 region has 14 residues. CDR3 DNA: TGTGCCAGCAGCGGCAGATTTAGCACAGATACGCAGTATTTT. The encoded protein is CASSGRFSTDTQYF.

This clone has ten or more counts. The CDR3 nucleotides are TGTGCCAGCAGCTTAGACCGGACAGTGGCCTTCTCTGGGGCCAACGTCCTGACTTTC. This sequence encodes CASSLDRTVAFSGANVLTF. The rearrangement links TRBV7-9 to TRBJ2-6; TRBD1 might be the D (6 bases). This CDR3 is 19 amino acids long. The V and J ends lost 1 base and 0 bases respectively, with 16 bases between them. CDR1 SEHNR and CDR2 FQNEAQ come from the germline V gene (reference sequence).

This clone showed up just a few times. This sample includes further DNA sequences coding for the same CDR3. This chain uses TRBV18 with TRBJ2-7; D might be TRBD1 or TRBD2, each matching 5 bases. Germline V lookup: CDR1 KGHSH, CDR2 LQKENI. CDR3 length: 14 residues. The ends were cut back, 3 bases at V and 2 bases at J, with 11 bases in the middle. The DNA for the CDR3 is TGTGCCAGCTCACCGCCGGGACGGGCCTACGAGCAGTACTTC. Encoded protein: CASSPPGRAYEQYF.

The V call is TRBV7-2, the J call TRBJ2-3; the D is unclear. The V end lost 2 bases, the J end lost 2 bases, and 11 bases lay between the germline ends. The CDR3 loop spans 15 amino acids. Germline CDR1 SGHTA, CDR2 FQGNSA. The CDR3 sequence is CASSLSGPATDTQYF. In nucleotides, the CDR3 is TGTGCCAGCAGCTTATCCGGGCCCGCCACAGATACGCAGTATTTT.

In this sample, this clone turned up many times. The chain is built from TRBV4-1 and TRBJ2-2; 7 nucleotides agree with TRBD2. Per germline, CDR1 MGHRA and CDR2 YSYEKL. V shed 4 bases, J shed 5 bases, and the junction held 7 bases outside the gene matches. CDR3 length: 15 amino acids. CDR3 sequence reads: CASSLGRGGTGELFF. The CDR3 DNA reads TGCGCCAGCAGCCTGGGAAGGGGAGGGACCGGGGAGCTGTTTTTT.

The genes are TRBV28 and TRBJ1-2; tentatively, D is TRBD1 (6 bases). CDR3 size: 16 residues. CDR1 MDHEN and CDR2 SYDVKM come from the germline V gene. The V gene lost 8 bases and the J gene lost 1 base, with 20 bases spanning the gap. CDR3 in DNA: TGTGCCAGCGGAACCCTCGGACAGCGAATTAACTATGGCTACACCTTC. This encodes CASGTLGQRINYGYTF.

The rearrangement uses TRBV5-4 and TRBJ2-3; 15 bases match TRBD2. In germline, CDR1 is SGHNT, CDR2 YYREEE (reference sequence). J was trimmed by 4 bases and V by 2 bases; bases with no gene match: 2. This CDR3 has 16 residues. The CDR3: CASSFRTSGGADTQYF. CDR3 sequence (DNA): TGTGCCAGCAGCTTCCGGACTAGCGGGGGGGCAGATACGCAGTATTTT.

This rearrangement joins TRBV5-8 to TRBJ2-2; 7 bases agree with TRBD1. Germline CDR1 reads SGHTS; CDR2 reads YDEGEE. The V gene end was trimmed by 4 bases and the J gene end by 0 bases; junction bases not matched to a gene: 3. The CDR3 extends over 15 amino acids. CDR3 in DNA: TGTGCCAGCAGCGTGGGACAGACGAACACCGGGGAGCTGTTTTTT. It yields the protein CASSVGQTNTGELFF.

The V gene is TRBV5-1, the J gene TRBJ2-5, with a tentative D call TRBD1 (6 bases). From germline, CDR1 is SGHRS and CDR2 YFSETQ. The CDR3 sequence is 14 residues long. V lost 4 bases and J lost 4, with 14 bases in between. The CDR3, as DNA: TGCGCCAGCAGCACAGGGATGGGGACAGAGACCCAGTACTTC. Protein: CASSTGMGTETQYF.